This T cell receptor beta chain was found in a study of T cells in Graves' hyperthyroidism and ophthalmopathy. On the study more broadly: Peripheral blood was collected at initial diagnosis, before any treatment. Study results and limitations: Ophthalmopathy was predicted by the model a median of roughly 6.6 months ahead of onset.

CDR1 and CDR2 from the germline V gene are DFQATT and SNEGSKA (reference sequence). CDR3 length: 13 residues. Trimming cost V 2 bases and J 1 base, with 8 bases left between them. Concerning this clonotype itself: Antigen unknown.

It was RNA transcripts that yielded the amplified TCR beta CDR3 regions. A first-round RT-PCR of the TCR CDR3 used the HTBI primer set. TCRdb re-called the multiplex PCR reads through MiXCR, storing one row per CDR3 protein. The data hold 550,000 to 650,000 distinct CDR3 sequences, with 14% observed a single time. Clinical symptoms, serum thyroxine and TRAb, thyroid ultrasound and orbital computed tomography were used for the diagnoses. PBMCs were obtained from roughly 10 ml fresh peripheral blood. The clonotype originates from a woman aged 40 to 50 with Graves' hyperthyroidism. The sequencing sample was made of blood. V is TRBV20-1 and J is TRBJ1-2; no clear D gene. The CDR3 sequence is CSARSSFNYGYTF. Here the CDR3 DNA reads TGCAGTGCTAGATCCAGTTTTAACTATGGCTACACCTTC.